These 29 T cell receptor beta chains came from one sample sequenced in a study of vaccination effects on CD4 cells after COVID-19. The repertoire was sequenced with immunoSEQ multiplex PCR; TCRdb's copy has only in-frame clones and lacks some. The sample records 78,000 or so clones, roughly 79% being singletons. ViraFEST assay sequencing came after antigen-specific CD4+ T cells were expanded with viral peptide pools. CD4+ T cell isolation took place after 10 days of culture. Prior SARS-CoV-2 infection was absent in the vaccine recipients, as shown by negative nucleocapsid antibodies. These receptors' antigens are unknown. This material consisted of CD4+ T cells from PBMCs cultured with SARS-CoV-2 spike peptides, taken before COVID-19 vaccination. The receptors were gathered from a human donor who received a COVID-19 vaccine.

V usage is TRBV7-3 and J usage is TRBJ2-3; D unclear. The CDR3 extends over 14 amino acids. Trimming shortened V by 3 bases and J by 0 bases, and 7 bases separated the two germline ends. Germline V lookup: CDR1 SGHTA, CDR2 FQGTGA. CDR3 residues: CASSLAPSTDTQYF. The CDR3 DNA reads as TGTGCCAGCAGCTTGGCGCCGAGCACAGATACGCAGTATTTT.

This sequence joins TRBV7-3 and TRBJ1-1; D uncertain. The CDR3 is 13 amino acids. Germline V gene sequence: CDR1 SGHTA, CDR2 FQGTGA. The ends were cut back, 6 bases at V and 0 bases at J, with 8 bases in the middle. CDR3 DNA: TGTGCCAGCAGTTTCAGCTTGAACACTGAAGCTTTCTTT. This gives the protein CASSFSLNTEAFF.

This chain uses TRBV9 with TRBJ1-1; the D gene is possibly TRBD1 (5 bases). Germline V lookup: CDR1 SGDLS, CDR2 YYNGEE. The CDR3 is 14 amino acids. V gave up 2 bases and J gave up 4 bases, with 12 bases separating them. CDR3 sequence: CASSVLHGGTEAFF. The CDR3 DNA reads TGTGCCAGCAGCGTCCTTCATGGGGGCACTGAAGCTTTCTTT.

The chain carries TRBV18 and TRBJ1-2, with 9 positions matching TRBD1. The V segment lost 2 bases and the J segment 4 bases; nucleotides outside the gene matches: 2. Germline V gene lookup returns CDR1 KGHSH and CDR2 LQKENI. The CDR3 consists of 14 residues. CDR3 in DNA: TGTGCCAGCTCACCAACGGACAGGGGCTATGGCTACACCTTC. It encodes CASSPTDRGYGYTF.

The rearrangement joins TRBV23-1 to TRBJ2-7; D is unclear. TRBV23-1 is filed as an ORF, its function uncertain. The CDR3 has 13 amino acids. Trimming cost V 3 bases and J 4 bases, with 10 bases left between them. The CDR3 loop reads CASSHRHPYEQYV. CDR3 bases: TGCGCCAGCAGTCACAGACACCCTTACGAGCAGTACGTC.

This clone was counted a few times. The chain is built from TRBV4-1 and TRBJ1-1; perhaps TRBD1 as D (5 bases). Germline V gene data show CDR1 as MGHRA and CDR2 as YSYEKL. The CDR3 is 16 residues long. Trimming took 1 base from V and 1 from J, leaving 13 bases between them. CDR3 DNA: TGCGCCAGCAGCCAAGTTGCGTCGACAGCGAACACTGAAGCTTTCTTT. It translates to CASSQVASTANTEAFF.

The chain employs TRBV16 and TRBJ1-1, with 7 nucleotides matching TRBD1. This CDR3 comprises 13 residues. Unmatched junction bases numbered 0, after V lost 4 bases and J lost 1 base. Germline assignment: CDR1 KGHSY and CDR2 FQNENV. CDR3 in amino acids: CASSRDRNTEAFF. In DNA, the CDR3 is TGTGCCAGCAGCCGGGACAGGAACACTGAAGCTTTCTTT.

The rearrangement joins TRBV11-2 to TRBJ1-5, with D unclear. Germline assignment: CDR1 SGHAT and CDR2 FQNNGV. V lost 8 bases, J lost 2 bases, and 13 bases lay in between. This CDR3 is 14 amino acids long. The CDR3 reads CASSTPGGNQPQHF. The CDR3 coding sequence is TGTGCCAGCTCGACCCCCGGTGGCAATCAGCCCCAGCATTTT.

This chain uses TRBV11-2 with TRBJ2-3; possibly TRBD1 for D (5 bases). Germline V gene sequence: CDR1 SGHAT, CDR2 FQNNGV. V dropped 2 bases and J dropped 1 base, with 13 bases sitting between them. The CDR3 runs 16 residues. The CDR3 bases are TGTGCCAGCAGCTTATCAGGGTTTTGGGGCACAGATACGCAGTATTTT. As protein: CASSLSGFWGTDTQYF. The variable domain in full, completed from reference TRBV11-2 and TRBJ2-3, reads EAGVAQSPRYKIIEKRQSVAFWCNPISGHATLYWYQQILGQGPKLLIQFQNNGVVDDSQLPKDRFSAERLKGVDSTLKIQPAKLEDSAVYLCASSLSGFWGTDTQYFGPGTRLTVL.

This chain connects TRBV28 to TRBJ1-5; 7 bases fit TRBD1. V shed 6 bases, J shed 7 bases, and the junction held 9 bases outside the gene matches. The CDR3 runs 14 residues. The germline CDR1 and CDR2 sequences are MDHEN and SYDVKM. This CDR3 is CASRRQGYVQPQHF. The CDR3 DNA follows: TGTGCCAGCAGAAGACAGGGTTACGTGCAGCCCCAGCATTTT.

This clone was seen more than once but under ten times. The chain has TRBV2 and TRBJ2-1; 8 bases agree with TRBD1. The CDR3 runs 13 residues. V shed 5 bases, J shed 6 bases, and the junction held 3 bases outside the gene matches. Per germline, CDR1 SNHLY and CDR2 FYNNEI. Written as DNA, the CDR3 is TGTGCCAGCAGTTGGGACAGGTTCAATGAGCAGTTCTTC. Translation gives CASSWDRFNEQFF.

The chain has TRBV5-8 and TRBJ1-2; D is undetermined. Germline V lookup: CDR1 SGHTS, CDR2 YDEGEE. The CDR3 loop spans 17 amino acids. The V end was cut by 2 bases, the J end by 2 bases, with 19 bases between. The CDR3 sequence is CASSFPLSLGENYGYTF. CDR3 in DNA: TGTGCCAGCAGCTTCCCCCTCAGTCTTGGAGAGAACTATGGCTACACCTTC. The complete variable domain, with remaining parts taken from reference TRBV5-8 and TRBJ1-2, reads EAGVTQSPTHLIKTRGQQATLRCSPISGHTSVYWYQQALGLGLQFLLWYDEGEERNRGNFPPRFSGRQFPNYSSELNVNALELEDSALYLCASSFPLSLGENYGYTFGSGTRLTVV.

The genes are TRBV4-1 and TRBJ2-1; 8 bases match TRBD2. The V gene end was trimmed by 3 bases and the J gene end by 4 bases; junction bases not matched to a gene: 14. CDR1 MGHRA and CDR2 YSYEKL come from the germline V gene. The CDR3 totals 18 residues. Here the CDR3 DNA reads TGCGCCAGCAGCCAGGGTGGGACTATAGCGGGGAGATACAATGAGCAGTTCTTC. It codes for CASSQGGTIAGRYNEQFF.

This chain links TRBV30 with TRBJ2-3; D is ambiguous. This CDR3 has 14 amino acids. The V and J ends lost 0 bases and 6 bases respectively, with 13 bases between them. Per the germline V gene, CDR1 is GTSNPN and CDR2 is SVGIG (reference sequence). CDR3 sequence: CAWSVGYTADTQYF. In DNA, the CDR3 is TGTGCCTGGAGTGTGGGCTACACGGCCGATACGCAGTATTTT. The variable domain in full, with the rest retrieved from reference TRBV30 and TRBJ2-3, is SQTIHQWPATLVQPVGSPLSLECTVEGTSNPNLYWYRQAAGRGLQLLFYSVGIGQISSEVPQNLSASRPQDRQFILSSKKLLLSDSGFYLCAWSVGYTADTQYFGPGTRLTVL.

The chain joins TRBV30 to TRBJ2-1, with 7 bases identical to TRBD2. The J segment lost 1 base and the V segment lost 3 bases, leaving 9 bases of the junction unmatched. Germline V gene data show CDR1 as GTSNPN and CDR2 as SVGIG (reference sequence). The CDR3 totals 16 residues. The CDR3 sequence: CAWRGSGGRSYNEQFF. CDR3 DNA: TGTGCCTGGAGAGGGTCGGGGGGAAGGTCCTACAATGAGCAGTTCTTC.

The J gene is TRBJ2-6, the V gene TRBV6-4, with D maybe TRBD1 (5 bases). This CDR3 is built from 17 residues. V shed 4 bases and J shed 3 bases, with 16 bases lying between them. Germline-derived CDR1 and CDR2 are MRHNA and SNTAGT. The CDR3 loop reads CASSAQGVRSGANVLTF. The CDR3 nucleotides read TGTGCCAGCAGTGCTCAGGGTGTTAGGAGTGGGGCCAACGTCCTGACTTTC.

The CDR3, as DNA: TGTGCCAGCTCACCAAACAGCTCTGGAAACACCATATATTTT. Translated: CASSPNSSGNTIYF. The V call is TRBV18, the J call TRBJ1-3, with D hard to call. The CDR3 spans 14 residues. The V gene's germline CDR1 is KGHSH and CDR2 LQKENI. V gave up 2 bases and J gave up 0 bases, with 5 bases separating them.

The CDR3 DNA is TGCGCCAGCAGACCACAGGTTCGCATTAGCACAGATACGCAGTATTTT. It translates to CASRPQVRISTDTQYF. The chain joins TRBV4-3 to TRBJ2-3; TRBD1 is a possible D gene (5 bases). This CDR3 spans 16 amino acids. V was clipped by 6 bases and J by 0 bases, with 16 bases between them. CDR1 and CDR2 (germline): LGHNA, YSLEER.

This clone was seen only a few times. The chain carries TRBV6-6 and TRBJ1-5; the D is unclear. This CDR3 region has 16 residues. V gave up 6 bases and J gave up 0 bases, with 15 bases separating them. CDR1 and CDR2 (germline): MNHNY, SVGAGI (reference sequence). The CDR3 DNA is TGTGCCAGCAGACACAACTTCGGGGTTAGCAATCAGCCCCAGCATTTT. It yields the protein CASRHNFGVSNQPQHF.

The gene calls are TRBV6-6 and TRBJ2-6, with unresolved D. In germline, CDR1 is MNHNY, CDR2 SVGAGI (reference sequence). There are 15 residues in the CDR3. Between the trimmed V and J ends, which lost 3 bases and 4 bases, there was a span of 10 bases. The CDR3 nucleotides read TGTGCCAGCAGTTATGCGGTTTCCGGGGCCAACGTCCTGACTTTC. Amino acids: CASSYAVSGANVLTF.

The V and J genes are TRBV6-6 and TRBJ1-6, with 7 bases identical to TRBD1. Germline trimming cut 7 bases from V and 7 bases from J; bases unmatched to any gene: 7. The CDR3 spans 14 residues. Germline V lookup: CDR1 MNHNY, CDR2 SVGAGI (reference sequence). The CDR3: CASTPGDRNSPLHF. The CDR3 coding sequence is TGTGCCAGCACGCCCGGGGACAGAAATTCACCCCTCCACTTT.

The V call is TRBV12-3 or TRBV12-4, the J call TRBJ1-5; D remains ambiguous. CDR3 size: 12 residues. V lost 5 bases and J lost 11, with 13 bases in between. CDR3 region: CASSGLGRAQHF. In DNA, the CDR3 is TGTGCCAGCAGTGGGCTCGGGAGGGCCCAGCATTTT.

The CDR3 loop reads CASSIGGEQYV. CDR3 nucleotides: TGTGCCAGTAGTATCGGTGGCGAGCAGTACGTC. This chain uses TRBV19 with TRBJ2-7; the D is unclear. Trimming pared 3 bases from V and 6 bases from J, leaving 6 bases between. The CDR3 covers 11 residues. The germline gives CDR1 LNHDA, CDR2 SQIVND (reference sequence).

V is TRBV5-1 and J is TRBJ1-2, with 9 positions matching TRBD1. Germline assignment: CDR1 SGHRS and CDR2 YFSETQ. This CDR3 is built from 15 residues. The V gene end was trimmed by 4 bases and the J gene end by 4 bases; junction bases not matched to a gene: 8. CDR3 sequence: CASSATGGSGYGYTF. The DNA of the CDR3 is TGCGCCAGCAGCGCAACAGGGGGCTCGGGCTATGGCTACACCTTC.

The rearrangement uses TRBV9 and TRBJ2-2; 10 positions agree with TRBD2. The germline CDR1 and CDR2 sequences are SGDLS and YYNGEE. The CDR3 covers 17 residues. Trimming removed 3 bases from V and 1 base from J; junction bases left unmatched: 6. CDR3 protein: CASSGSGGGLNTGELFF. The DNA of the CDR3 is TGTGCCAGCAGCGGCAGCGGGGGGGGGTTGAACACCGGGGAGCTGTTTTTT.

The chain has TRBV6-5 and TRBJ1-6, with 8 nucleotides matching TRBD1. The ends lost 7 bases at V and 7 bases at J; junction bases unmatched: 6. Germline CDR1 reads MNHEY; CDR2 reads SVGAGI. The CDR3 spans 14 residues. Written as DNA, the CDR3 is TGTGCCAGCACCCGGACAGGGAAGAATTCACCCCTCCACTTT. It yields the protein CASTRTGKNSPLHF.

This rearrangement joins TRBV19 to TRBJ2-2, with 7 bases aligning to TRBD1. The CDR3 contains 14 residues. V shed 6 bases and J 7 bases; nucleotides not matched to a gene: 8. CDR1 and CDR2 (germline): LNHDA, SQIVND (reference sequence). DNA of the CDR3: TGTGCCAGTAGCACGAGACAGGGTGTCGGGGAGCTGTTTTTT. Translation gives CASSTRQGVGELFF.

This clone was observed a single time. The V and J genes are TRBV25-1 and TRBJ1-1; TRBD1 aligns across 8 bases. Trimming took 4 bases from V and 1 from J; bases not matched to a gene: 8. The CDR3 is 16 residues long. Germline loops: CDR1 MGHDK, CDR2 SYGVNS. The CDR3: CASSGFFGQGNTEAFF. CDR3 DNA sequence: TGTGCCAGCAGTGGCTTTTTCGGACAGGGGAACACTGAAGCTTTCTTT.

The V gene is TRBV6-2 or TRBV6-3, the J gene TRBJ1-2, with a possible D match to TRBD1 (5 bases). Trimming left V 2 bases short and J 6 bases short, with 16 bases between. The CDR3 spans 15 residues. The germline V gene encodes CDR1 MNHEY and CDR2 SVGEGT. CDR3 DNA sequence: TGTGCCAGCAGTTACCCCCGGACAATTCCAGATGGCTACACCTTC. It yields the protein CASSYPRTIPDGYTF.